The present T cell receptor (beta chain) was sequenced within a study of OX40 agonist ivuxolimab in advanced cancers. Study summary: Ivuxolimab, an agonistic anti-OX40 (CD134) antibody, was given to patients. It was permissible to have had prior anti-PD-1, anti-PD-L1 or anti-CTLA-4 therapy, and under 45% had some. Participants, roughly 80% male, averaged approximately 56 years of age, ranging from about 23 to 90.

TCRdb's copy holds only in-frame clones and misses some; the assay was immunoSEQ multiplex PCR. Of tens of thousands of clones listed, 85% to 90% are singletons. Looked up from germline, CDR1 is SGDLS and CDR2 is YYNGEE. The CDR3 is made up of 13 amino acids. Trimming took 4 bases from V and 3 from J, leaving 9 bases between them. Concerning this clone: Its target is not known.

Study results and limitations: Low normalized clonal expansion also occurred in some nonresponding patients.

The J gene is TRBJ2-3, the V gene TRBV9, with D maybe TRBD1 (5 bases). The material was CD4+ or CD8+ T cells sorted from blood, obtained in a trial of the OX40 agonist ivuxolimab. The receptor was derived from an adult with an advanced solid tumor such as melanoma, head and neck, liver or kidney cancer. The CDR3 region is CASSFQGTDTQYF. CDR3 coding DNA: TGTGCCAGCAGCTTCCAGGGAACAGATACGCAGTATTTT.